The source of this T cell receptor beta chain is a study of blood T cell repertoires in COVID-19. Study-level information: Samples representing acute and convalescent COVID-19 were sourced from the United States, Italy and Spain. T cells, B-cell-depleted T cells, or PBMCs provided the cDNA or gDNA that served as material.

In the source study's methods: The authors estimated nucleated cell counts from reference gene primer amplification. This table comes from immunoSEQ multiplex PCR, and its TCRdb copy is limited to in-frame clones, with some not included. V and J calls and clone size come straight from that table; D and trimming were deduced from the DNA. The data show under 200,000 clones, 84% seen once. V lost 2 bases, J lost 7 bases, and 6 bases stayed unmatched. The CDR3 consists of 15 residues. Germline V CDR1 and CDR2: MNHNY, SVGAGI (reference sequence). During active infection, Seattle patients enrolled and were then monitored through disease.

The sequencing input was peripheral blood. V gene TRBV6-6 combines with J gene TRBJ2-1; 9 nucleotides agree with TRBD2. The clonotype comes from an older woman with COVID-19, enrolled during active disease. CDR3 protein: CASSYGSSGNNEQFF. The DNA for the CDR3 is TGTGCCAGCAGTTACGGGTCTAGCGGGAATAATGAGCAGTTCTTC.